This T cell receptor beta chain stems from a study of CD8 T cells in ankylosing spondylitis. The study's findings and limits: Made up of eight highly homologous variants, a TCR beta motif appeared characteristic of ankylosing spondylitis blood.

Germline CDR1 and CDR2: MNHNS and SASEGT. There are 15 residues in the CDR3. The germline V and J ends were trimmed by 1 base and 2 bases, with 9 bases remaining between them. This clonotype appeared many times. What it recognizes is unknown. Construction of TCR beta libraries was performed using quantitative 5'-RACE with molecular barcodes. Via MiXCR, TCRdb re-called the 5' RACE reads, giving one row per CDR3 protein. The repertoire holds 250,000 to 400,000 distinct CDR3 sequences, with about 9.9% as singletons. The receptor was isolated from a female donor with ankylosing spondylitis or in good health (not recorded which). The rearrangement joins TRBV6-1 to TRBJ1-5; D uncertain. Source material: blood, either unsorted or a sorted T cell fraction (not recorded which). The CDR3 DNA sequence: TGTGCCAGCAGTGAAGGGGCCTCAGGCAATCAGCCCCAGCATTTT. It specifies CASSEGASGNQPQHF.